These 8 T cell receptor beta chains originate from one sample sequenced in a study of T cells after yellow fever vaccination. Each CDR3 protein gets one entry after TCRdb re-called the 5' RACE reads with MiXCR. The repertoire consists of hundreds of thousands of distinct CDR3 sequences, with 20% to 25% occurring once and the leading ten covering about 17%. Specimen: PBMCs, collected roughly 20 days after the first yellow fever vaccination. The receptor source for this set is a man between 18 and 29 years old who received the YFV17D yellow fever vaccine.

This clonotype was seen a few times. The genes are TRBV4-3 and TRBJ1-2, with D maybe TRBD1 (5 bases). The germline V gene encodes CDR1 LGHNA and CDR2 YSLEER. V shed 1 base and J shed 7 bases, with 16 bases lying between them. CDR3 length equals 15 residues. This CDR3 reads CASSQASAGAGGYTF. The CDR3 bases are TGCGCCAGCAGCCAAGCATCCGCCGGGGCGGGTGGCTACACCTTC.

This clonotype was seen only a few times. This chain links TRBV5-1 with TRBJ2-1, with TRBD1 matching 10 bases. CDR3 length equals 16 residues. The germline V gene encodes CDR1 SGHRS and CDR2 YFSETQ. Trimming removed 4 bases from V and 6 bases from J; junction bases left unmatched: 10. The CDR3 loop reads CASSKMTGGAPNEQFF. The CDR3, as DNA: TGCGCCAGCAGCAAGATGACAGGGGGCGCTCCCAATGAGCAGTTCTTC. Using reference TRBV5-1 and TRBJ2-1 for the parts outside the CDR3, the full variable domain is KAGVTQTPRYLIKTRGQQVTLSCSPISGHRSVSWYQQTPGQGLQFLFEYFSETQRNKGNFPGRFSGRQFSNSRSEMNVSTLELGDSALYLCASSKMTGGAPNEQFFGPGTRLTVL.

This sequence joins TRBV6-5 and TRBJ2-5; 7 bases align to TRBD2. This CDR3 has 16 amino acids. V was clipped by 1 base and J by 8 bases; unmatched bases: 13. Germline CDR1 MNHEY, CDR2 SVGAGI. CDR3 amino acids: CASSYYPPGGRGTQYF. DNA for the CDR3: TGTGCCAGCAGTTACTATCCCCCGGGGGGACGTGGAACCCAGTACTTC.

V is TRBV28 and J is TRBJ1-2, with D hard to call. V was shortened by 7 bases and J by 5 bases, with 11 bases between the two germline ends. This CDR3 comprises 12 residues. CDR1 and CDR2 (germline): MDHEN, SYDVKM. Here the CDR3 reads CASTRGPYGYTF. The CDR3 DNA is TGTGCCAGCACCCGTGGACCTTATGGCTACACCTTC.

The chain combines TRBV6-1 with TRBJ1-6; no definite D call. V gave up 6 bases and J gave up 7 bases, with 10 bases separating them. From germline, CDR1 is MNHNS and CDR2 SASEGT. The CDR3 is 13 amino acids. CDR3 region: CASRGPANSPLHF. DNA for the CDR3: TGTGCCAGCAGGGGCCCGGCGAATTCACCCCTCCACTTT.

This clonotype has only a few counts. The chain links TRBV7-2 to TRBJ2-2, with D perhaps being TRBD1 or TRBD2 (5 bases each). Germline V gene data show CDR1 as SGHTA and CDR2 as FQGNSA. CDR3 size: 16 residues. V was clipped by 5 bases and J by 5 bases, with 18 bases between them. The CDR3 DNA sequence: TGTGCCAGCAGCATTAGTGGGGGAATGAGTACCGGGGAGCTGTTTTTT. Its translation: CASSISGGMSTGELFF.

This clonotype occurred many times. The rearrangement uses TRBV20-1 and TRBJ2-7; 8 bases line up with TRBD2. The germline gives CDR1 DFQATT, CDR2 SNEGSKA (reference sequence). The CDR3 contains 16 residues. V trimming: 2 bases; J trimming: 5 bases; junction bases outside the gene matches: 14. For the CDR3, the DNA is TGCAGTGCTAGATCAAGGCCGGGGGGGTATGCGGACGAGCAGTACGTC. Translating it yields CSARSRPGGYADEQYV.

This CDR3 reads CASSYRQGYEQYV. CDR3 bases: TGTGCCAGCAGTTACCGCCAGGGATACGAGCAGTACGTC. The chain joins TRBV6-2 or TRBV6-3 to TRBJ2-7, with TRBD1 as a possible D gene (5 bases). Germline CDR1 MNHEY, CDR2 SVGEGT. This CDR3 has 13 amino acids. V was shortened by 2 bases and J by 4 bases, with 9 bases between the two germline ends.